Following are 27 T cell receptor beta chains from one sample sequenced in a study of response to subunit inactivated influenza vaccine. TCRdb reprocessed the RT-PCR reads with MiXCR, giving one entry per CDR3 protein. This repertoire shows about 650,000 distinct CDR3 sequences, about 15% found once; its top ten account for around 10%. The starting material was PBMCs from blood, obtained about 11 days after vaccination. Receptors were obtained from a man aged 45-65 years who received an inactivated influenza vaccine.

A word on this clonotype: At one end, the junction sequence differs from germline, possibly due to a read error. The J gene is TRBJ2-5, the V gene TRBV12-3 or TRBV12-4; tentative D call: TRBD1 (7 bases). The CDR3 loop spans 16 amino acids. The CDR3 DNA sequence: TGTGCCAGCAGCCTCCGCGGACAGGCGGGACAAGAGACCCAGTATTTC. It yields the protein CASSLRGQAGQETQYF.

The sample holds many counts of this clonotype. In DNA form, the CDR3 reads TGTGCCAGCAGCCTTAGGGCGGGGGGGTGGATGAACACTGAAGCTTTCTTT. Amino acid sequence: CASSLRAGGWMNTEAFF. This chain joins TRBV7-9 and TRBJ1-1; weak D call: TRBD1 (5 bases). Trimming pared 5 bases from V and 0 bases from J, leaving 19 bases between. Germline V gene lookup returns CDR1 SEHNR and CDR2 FQNEAQ (reference sequence). The CDR3 is 17 amino acids.

This chain uses TRBV7-6 with TRBJ2-7; 7 bases map to TRBD1. Germline CDR1 and CDR2: SGHVS and FNYEAQ. Trimming cost V 3 bases and J 5 bases; bases outside gene matches: 10. The CDR3 runs to 15 residues. The CDR3 loop is CASSFGAGGNNEQYF. CDR3 DNA sequence: TGTGCCAGCAGCTTCGGGGCAGGGGGAAATAACGAGCAGTACTTC.

In this sample, this clonotype turned up many times. This rearrangement joins TRBV7-9 to TRBJ2-4; D is unclear. Germline-derived CDR1 and CDR2 are SEHNR and FQNEAQ (reference sequence). The CDR3 has 14 residues. V shed 5 bases and J shed 9 bases, with 17 bases lying between them. Written as DNA, the CDR3 is TGTGCCAGCAGCCAGGACGGGCGAGTAGGCATTCAGTACTTC. Residues: CASSQDGRVGIQYF.

In this sample, this clonotype turned up a few times. This rearrangement joins TRBV5-6 to TRBJ2-7; D ambiguous. The V and J ends lost 0 bases and 2 bases respectively, with 12 bases between them. CDR1 is SGHDT, CDR2 YYEEEE, per germline. The CDR3 contains 15 residues. In DNA, the CDR3 is TGTGCCAGCAGCTTGGCCGGGCGGAACCCCTACGAGCAGTACTTC. Amino acid sequence: CASSLAGRNPYEQYF.

This clonotype has just a few counts. V is TRBV18 and J is TRBJ2-1; D is undetermined. Trimming took 1 base from V and 10 from J, leaving 14 bases between them. The CDR3 has 14 residues. The V gene's germline CDR1 is KGHSH and CDR2 LQKENI. The CDR3 is CASSPLSTIGEQFF. The CDR3 DNA is TGTGCCAGCTCACCACTTTCTACAATCGGGGAGCAGTTCTTC.

The chain has TRBV7-9 and TRBJ2-5; weak D call: TRBD2 (6 bases). The length of the CDR3 is 15 residues. Trimming shortened V by 3 bases and J by 5 bases, and 16 bases separated the two germline ends. CDR1 and CDR2 from the germline V gene are SEHNR and FQNEAQ (reference sequence). CDR3 bases: TGTGCCAGCAGCTTTGCCGGCCCTGGGGGGGAGACCCAGTACTTC. Protein product: CASSFAGPGGETQYF.

At least ten counts were recorded for this clonotype. CDR3 residues: CASSEGQGVYNEQFF. The CDR3 DNA reads TGTGCCAGCAGCGAGGGACAGGGGGTGTACAATGAGCAGTTCTTC. The chain couples TRBV7-2 to TRBJ2-1; 11 nucleotides match TRBD1. Germline V gives CDR1 SGHTA, CDR2 FQGNSA. J lost 4 bases, V lost 5 bases, and 4 bases had no gene match. The CDR3 runs to 15 residues.

The sample holds a few counts of this clonotype. The chain employs TRBV11-1 and TRBJ2-2; 9 nucleotides agree with TRBD1. The V gene's germline CDR1 is SGHAT and CDR2 FQDESV (reference sequence). Trimming cost V 7 bases and J 3 bases; bases outside gene matches: 15. This CDR3 spans 18 amino acids. As DNA, the CDR3 is TGTGCCAGCACCGCTCACTACGGACAGGGGAGGGACACCGGGGAGCTGTTTTTT. Amino acid sequence: CASTAHYGQGRDTGELFF.

This chain connects TRBV30 to TRBJ1-5; no clear D gene. The length of the CDR3 is 17 residues. The V and J ends lost 0 bases and 1 base respectively, with 16 bases between them. Germline V gene data show CDR1 as GTSNPN and CDR2 as SVGIG (reference sequence). CDR3 in DNA: TGTGCCTGGAGTGTAGGTAGGAGAGCAGTGAGCAATCAGCCCCAGCATTTT. Protein: CAWSVGRRAVSNQPQHF.

This clonotype was found a few times. The rearrangement uses TRBV27 and TRBJ2-3; unclear D gene. The CDR3 extends over 16 amino acids. V lost 10 bases, J lost 1 base, and 21 bases lay in between. CDR1 is MNHEY and CDR2 is SMNVEV in the germline V gene (reference sequence). CDR3 region: CAIPNHSLLCTDTQYF. The CDR3 DNA reads as TGTGCCATCCCAAACCACAGCCTGTTATGCACAGATACGCAGTATTTT.

The CDR3: CASSYAQGRQYF. DNA for the CDR3: TGTGCCAGCAGTTACGCACAGGGGCGGCAGTATTTT. The rearrangement joins TRBV6-2 or TRBV6-3 to TRBJ2-3, with 7 bases identical to TRBD1. The CDR3 totals 12 residues. Germline values: CDR1 MNHEY, CDR2 SVGEGT. The V and J ends lost 2 bases and 11 bases, in that order; junction bases with no gene match: 4.

This clonotype was observed a few times. The chain is built from TRBV7-9 and TRBJ1-1, with TRBD1 matching over 9 bases. Per the germline V gene, CDR1 is SEHNR and CDR2 is FQNEAQ (reference sequence). The V gene end was trimmed by 1 base and the J gene end by 4 bases; junction bases not matched to a gene: 10. CDR3 length: 17 residues. In DNA, the CDR3 is TGTGCCAGCAGCTTAGGATGGCGGGACAGGGTATCCACTGAAGCTTTCTTT. Amino acids: CASSLGWRDRVSTEAFF.

The chain joins TRBV6-2 or TRBV6-3 to TRBJ2-1, with TRBD2 matching over 7 bases. The V gene's germline CDR1 is MNHEY and CDR2 SVGEGT. The length of the CDR3 is 16 residues. J was trimmed by 0 bases and V by 5 bases; bases with no gene match: 7. In DNA form, the CDR3 reads TGTGCCAGCAGTCGGGACTACCTGAGCTCCTACAATGAGCAGTTCTTC. Translating it yields CASSRDYLSSYNEQFF.

There are a few counts of this clonotype. The CDR3 region is CASRQTSGNTGELFF. The CDR3 DNA is TGCGCCAGCAGACAGACTAGCGGGAACACCGGGGAGCTGTTTTTT. The V gene is TRBV4-3, the J gene TRBJ2-2; TRBD2 matches 9 bases. The CDR3 consists of 15 residues. Per the germline V gene, CDR1 is LGHNA and CDR2 is YSLEER. V lost 6 bases to trimming and J lost 1 base; unmatched junction nucleotides: 3.

V is TRBV29-1 and J is TRBJ2-1; possibly TRBD1 for D (6 bases). The CDR3 spans 14 residues. Germline-derived CDR1 and CDR2 are SQVTM and ANQGSEA. The V end was cut by 4 bases, the J end by 0 bases, with 10 bases between. The CDR3 here is CSVAQGPSYNEQFF. Here the CDR3 DNA reads TGCAGCGTTGCCCAGGGGCCCTCCTACAATGAGCAGTTCTTC.

This chain connects TRBV20-1 to TRBJ2-7; tentative D call: TRBD2 (7 bases). V was trimmed by 2 bases and J by 3 bases, leaving 17 bases between them. The CDR3 covers 15 residues. Germline V gene lookup returns CDR1 DFQATT and CDR2 SNEGSKA (reference sequence). The CDR3 region has the DNA TGCAGTGCTAGAAGTCCGGGAGGAGGGGGCTACGAGCAGTACTTC. This codes for CSARSPGGGGYEQYF.

The chain links TRBV7-9 to TRBJ2-2; D is possibly TRBD2 (6 bases). The length of the CDR3 is 14 residues. V was pared by 2 bases and J by 4 bases, with 8 bases between. In germline, CDR1 is SEHNR, CDR2 FQNEAQ (reference sequence). CDR3 nucleotide sequence: TGTGCCAGCAGCTTATGGAGGGGCACCGGGGAGCTGTTTTTT. Protein sequence: CASSLWRGTGELFF.

This clonotype was counted a few times. The genes are TRBV20-1 and TRBJ2-3; the D is unclear. Trimming cost V 0 bases and J 6 bases, with 10 bases left between them. The CDR3 extends over 13 amino acids. CDR1 is DFQATT, CDR2 SNEGSKA, per germline (reference sequence). CDR3 residues: CSARDEESDTQYF. For the CDR3, the DNA is TGCAGTGCTAGAGATGAAGAGAGTGATACGCAGTATTTT.

The chain employs TRBV7-2 and TRBJ2-1; D is ambiguous. In germline, CDR1 is SGHTA, CDR2 FQGNSA. The CDR3 spans 16 residues. V gave up 5 bases and J gave up 2 bases, with 16 bases separating them. The CDR3 here is CASSLTPGVAYNEQFF. The CDR3 region has the DNA TGTGCCAGCAGCCTAACTCCGGGCGTCGCCTACAATGAGCAGTTCTTC.

The chain uses TRBV6-2 or TRBV6-3 and TRBJ1-2; D ambiguous. There are 14 residues in the CDR3. V was pared by 5 bases and J by 0 bases, with 10 bases between. Germline CDR1 reads MNHEY; CDR2 reads SVGEGT. CDR3: CASSLTPANYGYTF. The CDR3 DNA is TGTGCCAGCAGTCTGACACCCGCTAACTATGGCTACACCTTC.

V is TRBV5-1 and J is TRBJ1-1, with TRBD1 identical over 10 bases. CDR3 length: 15 residues. Germline trimming cut 4 bases from V and 4 bases from J; bases unmatched to any gene: 7. CDR1 and CDR2 (germline): SGHRS, YFSETQ. Here the CDR3 reads CASSPTTGGLTEAFF. Here the CDR3 DNA reads TGCGCCAGCAGCCCCACGACAGGGGGCCTCACTGAAGCTTTCTTT.

The V gene is TRBV5-4, the J gene TRBJ2-2, with TRBD2 identical over 7 bases. The germline gives CDR1 SGHNT, CDR2 YYREEE (reference sequence). J lost 1 base, V lost 4 bases, and 4 bases had no gene match. The CDR3 is made up of 15 amino acids. CDR3 sequence reads: CASSAASGNTGELFF. In DNA form, the CDR3 reads TGTGCCAGCAGCGCTGCTAGCGGGAACACCGGGGAGCTGTTTTTT.

The V and J genes are TRBV12-3 or TRBV12-4 and TRBJ1-5; D is unclear. The CDR3 runs 14 residues. Trimming removed 6 bases from V and 0 bases from J, with 9 bases in between. CDR3 DNA sequence: TGTGCCAGCAGCAGGAGTAGTAGCAATCAGCCCCAGCATTTT. Protein product: CASSRSSSNQPQHF.

In its sample, this clonotype was seen a few times. This rearrangement joins TRBV11-2 to TRBJ2-1, with TRBD2 identical over 8 bases. The CDR3 runs to 15 residues. The V gene's germline CDR1 is SGHAT and CDR2 FQNNGV. V was clipped by 1 base and J by 8 bases; unmatched bases: 7. For the CDR3, the DNA is TGTGCCAGCAGCTTAGGCGGACTAGCAAAGGATGAGCAGTTCTTC. It is translated as CASSLGGLAKDEQFF.

This clonotype was found a few times. The chain couples TRBV7-2 to TRBJ2-7; a weak D match, TRBD2 (6 bases). The V gene lost 5 bases and the J gene lost 4 bases, with 15 bases spanning the gap. The germline V gene encodes CDR1 SGHTA and CDR2 FQGNSA. The CDR3 loop spans 14 amino acids. The CDR3 DNA follows: TGTGCCAGCAGCCCGAACGATGGAGGGTACGAGCAGTACTTC. The encoded protein is CASSPNDGGYEQYF.

In this sample, this clonotype turned up many times. A much larger clone is a single base away; this may be a read error. This chain joins TRBV5-1 and TRBJ1-1; unclear D gene. The CDR3 totals 13 residues. Trimming removed 1 base from V and 1 base from J, with 5 bases in between. Germline V gene lookup returns CDR1 SGHRS and CDR2 YFSETQ. CDR3 nucleotides: TGCGCCAGCAGCTTGAGACAGAACACTGAAGCTTTCTTT. Amino acid sequence: CASSLRQNTEAFF. The full variable domain, its missing parts supplied by reference TRBV5-1 and TRBJ1-1, is KAGVTQTPRYLIKTRGQQVTLSCSPISGHRSVSWYQQTPGQGLQFLFEYFSETQRNKGNFPGRFSGRQFSNSRSEMNVSTLELGDSALYLCASSLRQNTEAFFGQGTRLTVV.